What follows are 25 T cell receptor beta chains derived from one specimen sequenced in a study of Ad26.COV2.S vaccination and SARS-CoV-2 variants. Treatment: some 19 received Ad26.COV2.S at low or high dose, single or two shots; 5 received placebo; per-sample allocation not given. The samples were gathered on day 63 after the first injection of vaccine or placebo. Assay used: immunoSEQ multiplex PCR; TCRdb lists only in-frame clones, some missing. Here the sample spans about 350,000 clones, approximately 81% being singletons. Material: peripheral blood, obtained in a trial of Ad26.COV2.S vaccine versus placebo. The origin of the receptors is a person aged 18-60 years who received the Ad26.COV2.S COVID-19 vaccine or a placebo.

V and J are TRBV4-1 and TRBJ2-1; D may be TRBD1 (6 bases). The germline V and J ends were trimmed by 4 bases and 7 bases, with 23 bases remaining between them. CDR3 size: 17 residues. CDR1 is MGHRA, CDR2 YSYEKL, per germline. CDR3 loop: CASSPWPIGQSNNEQFF. CDR3 DNA: TGCGCCAGCAGCCCCTGGCCGATTGGACAGAGTAATAATGAGCAGTTCTTC.

V is TRBV5-6 and J is TRBJ1-1; 7 bases align to TRBD1. This CDR3 contains 14 residues. Germline CDR1 is SGHDT and CDR2 is YYEEEE. V dropped 5 bases and J dropped 4; count of bases not matched to a gene: 8. CDR3 sequence (DNA): TGTGCCAGCAGTTTTGGGCAGGGGGTCACTGAAGCTTTCTTT. Its protein is CASSFGQGVTEAFF. Variable domain in full (rest from reference TRBV5-6 and TRBJ1-1): DAGVTQSPTHLIKTRGQQVTLRCSPKSGHDTVSWYQQALGQGPQFIFQYYEEEERQRGNFPDRFSGHQFPNYSSELNVNALLLGDSALYLCASSFGQGVTEAFFGQGTRLTVV.

This clone was detected a few times. The rearrangement joins TRBV24-1 to TRBJ2-1; 7 bases line up with TRBD2. The germline V gene encodes CDR1 KGHDR and CDR2 SFDVKD. The CDR3 is 15 residues long. The ends lost 2 bases at V and 8 bases at J; junction bases unmatched: 8. The CDR3: CATSDSWGGLDEQFF. CDR3 sequence (DNA): TGTGCCACCAGTGATTCTTGGGGAGGGTTGGATGAGCAGTTCTTC.

This sequence joins TRBV7-8 and TRBJ1-2, with a possible D match to TRBD1 (5 bases). Germline lookup yields CDR1 SGHVS and CDR2 FQNEAQ. This CDR3 comprises 12 residues. Trimming shortened V by 4 bases and J by 5 bases, and 8 bases separated the two germline ends. CDR3 DNA sequence: TGTGCCAGCAGCTCTGACAGTTATGGCTACACCTTC. It codes for CASSSDSYGYTF.

This clone was observed a handful of times. The gene calls are TRBV18 and TRBJ1-2; D is perhaps TRBD1 (5 bases). V was cut by 3 bases and J by 4 bases, with 18 bases left in between. The CDR3 sequence is 16 residues long. The germline V gene encodes CDR1 KGHSH and CDR2 LQKENI. The CDR3 spells CASSPSRGGEVYGYTF. Written as DNA, the CDR3 is TGTGCCAGCTCACCCTCCCGCGGAGGGGAAGTCTATGGCTACACCTTC. Looking up the rest from reference TRBV18 and TRBJ1-2 gives the full variable domain: NAGVMQNPRHLVRRRGQEARLRCSPMKGHSHVYWYRQLPEEGLKFMVYLQKENIIDESGMPKERFSAEFPKEGPSILRIQQVVRGDSAAYFCASSPSRGGEVYGYTFGSGTRLTVV.

The chain links TRBV7-2 to TRBJ2-7; D possibly uses TRBD1 or TRBD2 (6 bases each). Trimming left V 3 bases short and J 2 bases short, with 14 bases between. CDR3 size: 15 residues. Germline CDR1 and CDR2: SGHTA and FQGNSA. The DNA of the CDR3 is TGTGCCAGCAGCTTTGAGGTGGGGGGCCCCTACGAGCAGTACTTC. It specifies CASSFEVGGPYEQYF.

The CDR3 loop reads CASSLSGLVIRPQHF. Written as DNA, the CDR3 is TGTGCCAGCAGCTTGTCAGGGCTAGTGATTCGGCCCCAGCATTTT. The chain is built from TRBV5-6 and TRBJ1-5; TRBD1 might be the D (5 bases). In germline, CDR1 is SGHDT, CDR2 YYEEEE. Trimming removed 1 base from V and 9 bases from J, with 17 bases in between. The CDR3 consists of 15 residues.

The V call is TRBV19, the J call TRBJ1-3; 7 bases are a match to TRBD1. J gave up 0 bases and V 3 bases, and 8 bases lay outside the gene matches. Germline CDR1 and CDR2: LNHDA and SQIVND (reference sequence). This CDR3 region has 17 residues. As DNA, the CDR3 is TGTGCCAGTAGTATTGGTCAGGGGGGCCCCTCTGGAAACACCATATATTTT. It encodes CASSIGQGGPSGNTIYF.

The chain couples TRBV28 to TRBJ1-5, with D hard to call. With 2 bases removed from V and 6 bases from J, the gap between germline ends came to 14 bases. CDR3 length: 15 amino acids. Germline V CDR1 and CDR2: MDHEN, SYDVKM. The CDR3 sequence is CASSLMGLEVQPQHF. The CDR3 DNA reads as TGTGCCAGCAGTTTAATGGGCCTTGAGGTTCAGCCCCAGCATTTT.

V and J are TRBV24-1 and TRBJ2-3; possibly TRBD1 or TRBD2 for D (5 bases each). CDR3 length: 16 residues. CDR1 and CDR2 from the germline V gene are KGHDR and SFDVKD. The V end lost 1 base, the J end lost 3 bases, and 13 bases lay between the germline ends. The CDR3 loop is CATSDFRASGTDTQYF. CDR3 DNA sequence: TGTGCCACCAGTGATTTCAGGGCCAGCGGTACAGATACGCAGTATTTT.

The J gene is TRBJ2-7, the V gene TRBV9, with TRBD2 as a possible D gene (5 bases). The CDR3 length is 12 residues. V lost 2 bases and J 7 bases, leaving 10 bases between the germline ends. Germline V gene lookup returns CDR1 SGDLS and CDR2 YYNGEE. The chain's CDR3 is CASSVDYSEQYF. Here the CDR3 DNA reads TGTGCCAGCAGCGTTGACTACTCGGAGCAGTACTTC. The full variable domain, completed using reference TRBV9 and TRBJ2-7, is DSGVTQTPKHLITATGQRVTLRCSPRSGDLSVYWYQQSLDQGLQFLIQYYNGEERAKGNILERFSAQQFPDLHSELNLSSLELGDSALYFCASSVDYSEQYFGPGTRLTVT.

The chain joins TRBV9 to TRBJ2-1, with 11 positions matching TRBD2. The CDR3 has 15 residues. The germline CDR1 and CDR2 sequences are SGDLS and YYNGEE. Unmatched junction bases numbered 5, after V lost 4 bases and J lost 5 bases. CDR3 loop: CASSRIAGGDNEQFF. As DNA, the CDR3 is TGTGCCAGCAGCCGCATAGCGGGGGGGGACAATGAGCAGTTCTTC.

The V gene is TRBV18, the J gene TRBJ2-2; D unresolved. This CDR3 has 13 amino acids. The germline gives CDR1 KGHSH, CDR2 LQKENI. V was cut by 5 bases and J by 1 base, with 5 bases left in between. CDR3 sequence: CASSRENTGELFF. CDR3 sequence (DNA): TGTGCCAGCTCAAGAGAGAACACCGGGGAGCTGTTTTTT.

The table lists this clone with a count of one. The CDR3: CASSSSGRAPLNEQFF. CDR3 nucleotides: TGTGCCAGCAGCTCAAGCGGGAGGGCCCCTCTCAATGAGCAGTTCTTC. V gene TRBV28 combines with J gene TRBJ2-1; 10 nucleotides align to TRBD2. The CDR3 extends over 16 amino acids. Looked up from germline, CDR1 is MDHEN and CDR2 is SYDVKM. After removal of 6 bases from V and 6 bases from J, the junction contained 11 bases not matched to a gene.

This chain joins TRBV6-2 or TRBV6-3 and TRBJ2-5; TRBD2 aligns across 8 bases. V shed 2 bases and J 4 bases; nucleotides not matched to a gene: 9. Germline V gives CDR1 MNHEY, CDR2 SVGEGT. The CDR3 extends over 16 amino acids. CDR3 sequence: CASSYSILAGRETQYF. CDR3 bases: TGTGCCAGCAGTTACAGTATCCTAGCGGGTAGAGAGACCCAGTACTTC.

Notes on this clone: This CDR3 is also generated by other DNA sequences in the sample. This sequence joins TRBV7-2 and TRBJ2-3, with TRBD2 as a possible D gene (5 bases). Germline-derived CDR1 and CDR2 are SGHTA and FQGNSA. This CDR3 is 14 amino acids long. V shed 0 bases and J shed 1 base, with 5 bases lying between them. In DNA form, the CDR3 reads TGTGCCAGCAGCTTAGCCGGGGGCACAGATACGCAGTATTTT. Translating it yields CASSLAGGTDTQYF.

The chain employs TRBV7-2 and TRBJ1-1; TRBD1 is a possible D gene (6 bases). Germline V lookup: CDR1 SGHTA, CDR2 FQGNSA. V was shortened by 1 base and J by 1 base, with 16 bases between the two germline ends. There are 17 residues in the CDR3. The CDR3 protein is CASSLGPQGGGNTEAFF. The CDR3 nucleotides are TGTGCCAGCAGCTTAGGCCCACAGGGAGGCGGGAACACTGAAGCTTTCTTT. The entire variable domain, with the rest obtained from reference TRBV7-2 and TRBJ1-1, is as follows: GAGVSQSPSNKVTEKGKDVELRCDPISGHTALYWYRQSLGQGLEFLIYFQGNSAPDKSGLPSDRFSAERTGGSVSTLTIQRTQQEDSAVYLCASSLGPQGGGNTEAFFGQGTRLTVV.

V and J are TRBV6-5 and TRBJ2-3; no firm D call. This CDR3 comprises 16 residues. The V and J ends lost 2 bases and 1 base respectively, with 13 bases between them. Germline CDR1 is MNHEY and CDR2 is SVGAGI. CDR3 sequence: CASSYVRLGGTDTQYF. DNA of the CDR3: TGTGCCAGCAGTTACGTTAGGCTTGGAGGCACAGATACGCAGTATTTT.

A remark on this clone: A much larger clone is a single base away; this may be a read error. CDR3: CASSLVVDGYTF. CDR3 sequence (DNA): TGTGCCAGCAGCTTGGTCGTTGATGGCTACACCTTC. The chain couples TRBV5-5 to TRBJ1-2; D is unresolved. This CDR3 spans 12 amino acids. V shed 0 bases and J shed 6 bases, with 6 bases lying between them. CDR1 and CDR2 (germline): SGHKS, YYEKEE (reference sequence).

This clone was picked up one time. The V and J genes are TRBV7-9 and TRBJ2-1; D might be TRBD1 (6 bases). Trimming shortened V by 8 bases and J by 8 bases, and 13 bases separated the two germline ends. This CDR3 has 12 residues. Per the germline V gene, CDR1 is SEHNR and CDR2 is FQNEAQ (reference sequence). CDR3 loop: CASQGFRDEQFF. The CDR3 region has the DNA TGTGCCAGCCAGGGGTTTCGCGATGAGCAGTTCTTC.

The genes are TRBV2 and TRBJ1-5; no clear D gene. The germline V gene encodes CDR1 SNHLY and CDR2 FYNNEI. The CDR3 is 13 residues long. V lost 6 bases to trimming and J lost 1 base, with 7 bases between them. The CDR3 loop is CASRDWSNQPQHF. The CDR3 nucleotides are TGTGCCAGCAGAGATTGGAGCAATCAGCCCCAGCATTTT.

The rearrangement joins TRBV3-1 (or the pseudogene TRBV3-2) to TRBJ2-7; D is perhaps TRBD2 (5 bases). This CDR3 has 11 residues. The germline V gene encodes CDR1 LGHDT and CDR2 YNNKEL (reference sequence). Trimming took 3 bases from V and 6 from J, leaving 6 bases between them. The CDR3 is CASSQAGEQYF. The CDR3 DNA follows: TGTGCCAGCAGCCAGGCGGGCGAGCAGTACTTC.

The chain joins TRBV14 to TRBJ2-5; 11 positions match TRBD2. V was clipped by 5 bases and J by 0 bases; unmatched bases: 11. CDR3 length equals 18 residues. The germline V gene has CDR1 SGHDN and CDR2 FVKESK. CDR3 DNA: TGTGCCAGCAGCGCCGGGATAGCGGGGGGGCGGTACCAAGAGACCCAGTACTTC. Translation: CASSAGIAGGRYQETQYF. The variable domain in full, with the rest retrieved from reference TRBV14 and TRBJ2-5, is EAGVTQFPSHSVIEKGQTVTLRCDPISGHDNLYWYRRVMGKEIKFLLHFVKESKQDESGMPNNRFLAERTGGTYSTLKVQPAELEDSGVYFCASSAGIAGGRYQETQYFGPGTRLLVL.

The CDR3: CASSFLDGAGELFF. The CDR3 nucleotides are TGTGCCAGCAGCTTCCTCGACGGGGCAGGGGAGCTGTTTTTT. The chain is built from TRBV7-9 and TRBJ2-2; D is tentatively TRBD1 or TRBD2 (5 bases each). The CDR3 is made up of 14 amino acids. V gave up 3 bases and J gave up 8 bases, with 13 bases separating them. CDR1 is SEHNR, CDR2 FQNEAQ, per germline (reference sequence).

The J gene is TRBJ1-1, the V gene TRBV12-5; D is uncertain. Germline V gives CDR1 LGHNT, CDR2 FRNRAP. The CDR3 is 18 amino acids. Trimming pared 6 bases from V and 1 base from J, leaving 24 bases between. The CDR3: CASGDPRGNKRANTEAFF. The CDR3 DNA reads TGTGCTAGTGGCGATCCCCGAGGGAACAAGCGTGCGAACACTGAAGCTTTCTTT.